Detailed here is one T cell receptor beta chain. Which antigen it targets is not known. There are no base qualities to consult, and no much larger clone falls within one base. Trimming accounts for 3 bases at V and 0 bases at J, while the number of junction bases matched to no gene is 8. The CDR3, cysteine through phenylalanine, is 17 amino acids long. The DNA shown is the 51-base CDR3, in frame from base 1. CDR1 and CDR2, per the germline V gene, are SGHAT and FQNNGV. Donors were a few dozen systemically healthy Caucasian individuals from Russia aged roughly 6 to 90 years. Around 10 milliliters of peripheral blood were drawn from each donor into EDTA-treated Vacutainer tubes. Ficoll-Paque density-gradient centrifugation was used to isolate PBMCs, with at least 6.5 million obtained per sample. Total RNA was extracted from PBMCs with Trizol reagent, with at least 6 micrograms obtained per sample. For every donor, flow cytometry on a PBMC aliquot measured the percentage of naive CD45RAhigh/CD27high T cells.

Library creation used 5' RACE. Reads for this sample came from an Illumina HiSeq 2500. A second about 7 to 11 cycle PCR used a sample-barcoded 5' primer and a J-beta primer mix. A unique molecular identifier was introduced onto each TCR beta cDNA molecule by a template-switch 5' adaptor carrying 12 random nucleotides. Each sample yielded at least 2.5 million CDR3-containing paired-end reads. The Mint cDNA synthesis kit, primed by a TRBC-specific oligonucleotide, was used to synthesize first-strand cDNA from all RNA. Following uracil-DNA glycosylase treatment, all cDNA underwent a first 18-cycle PCR with the universal primers M1SS and BC2_uni_R. Per the original workflow: For normalization, 1 million high-quality reads, each with a distinct molecular identifier, were randomly selected from each sample. Instead of being binned into consensus sequences, reads that shared molecular identifiers were thrown out. MiTCR, run with a Q25 quality threshold and the strictest error-elimination algorithm, handled CDR3 identification, clonotype clustering and error correction. A nonparametric unseen species model with Euler transformation was used to estimate lower-bound total TCR beta diversity. The public reads were reprocessed in TCRdb via fastp at Q25 and MiXCR, keeping in-frame beta chains. Every distinct CDR3 protein forms one entry, paired with its most common genes and DNA. None of the V and J calls come from the authors' own analysis; TCRdb made them. The sample contains roughly 1.4 million distinct CDR3 sequences, around 55% of them found a single time. Jointly, the top ten make up 6.7% of the sample.

This record belongs to a study of blood T cells in healthy people across ages (dated by TCRdb to 2013 to 2016). With regard to the full study: In model experiments, template switching captured about one uniquely barcoded TCR beta cDNA molecule for every two T cells. The study measured age-related changes in TCR beta repertoire diversity using deep sequencing normalized with unique cDNA molecular identifiers. Four age groups were formed from the donors: young (average approximately 15 years), middle-aged (approximately 41), aged (roughly 59) and long-lived (around 82). To avoid experimental bias, donors of different ages were distributed randomly across sequencing lanes. Two additional independent replicas of 1 million unique cDNA reads from the same blood draw were analyzed for two donors (one aged 18 to 29 and one aged 80 or older). Overall study results and their limits: Compared with the aged group, the long-lived group had more naive CD4+ T cells, fewer expanded clones and increased TCR diversity, suggesting age selection. Conclusive comparison of naive and antigen-experienced compartments was prevented by the profiling of bulk unsorted PBMCs. The CMV infection status of donors was not known, potentially confounding age-related changes in expanded clonotypes. There was a strong correlation between observed TCR beta diversity and the percentage of naive T cells measured by flow cytometry. Estimates of total diversity based on one million sequenced T cells were considered lower bounds and underestimates. As age increased, observed TCR beta diversity per million T cells dropped in a roughly linear way, and a significant reduction was already evident by age roughly 40.

This receptor was obtained from a man in his late teens or twenties in good health. The specimen was blood. In this chain, TRBV11-2 is recombined with TRBJ2-3; TRBD1 matches 8 bases in the middle. This receptor carries the CDR3 CASSFPDRGTSTDTQYF. The DNA reads as follows: TGTGCCAGCAGCTTCCCAGACAGGGGTACTAGCACAGATACGCAGTATTTT.